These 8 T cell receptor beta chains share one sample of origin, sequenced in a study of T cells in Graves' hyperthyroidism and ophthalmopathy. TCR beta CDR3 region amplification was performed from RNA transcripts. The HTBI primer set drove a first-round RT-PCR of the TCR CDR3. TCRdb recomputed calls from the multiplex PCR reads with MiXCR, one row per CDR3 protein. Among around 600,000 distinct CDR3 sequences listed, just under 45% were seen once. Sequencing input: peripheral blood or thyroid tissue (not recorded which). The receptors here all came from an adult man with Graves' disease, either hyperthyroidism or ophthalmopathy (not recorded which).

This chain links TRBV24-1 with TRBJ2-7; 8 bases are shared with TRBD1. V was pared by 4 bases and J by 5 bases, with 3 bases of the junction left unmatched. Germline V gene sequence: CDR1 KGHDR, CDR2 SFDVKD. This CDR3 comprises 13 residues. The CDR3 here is CATSETGANEQYF. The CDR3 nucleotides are TGTGCCACCAGTGAGACAGGGGCCAACGAGCAGTACTTC.

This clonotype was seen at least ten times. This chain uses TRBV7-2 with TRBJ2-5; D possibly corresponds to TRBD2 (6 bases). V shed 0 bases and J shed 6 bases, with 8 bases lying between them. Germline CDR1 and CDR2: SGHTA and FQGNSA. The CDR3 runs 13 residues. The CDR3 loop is CASSLAREQTQYF. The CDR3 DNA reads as TGTGCCAGCAGCTTAGCACGGGAGCAGACCCAGTACTTC.

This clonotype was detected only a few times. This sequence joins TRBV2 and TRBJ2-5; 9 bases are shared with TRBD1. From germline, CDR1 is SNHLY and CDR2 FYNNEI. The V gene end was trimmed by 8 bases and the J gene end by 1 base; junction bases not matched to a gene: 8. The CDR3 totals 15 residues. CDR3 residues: CASSSPGQGQETQYF. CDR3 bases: TGTGCCAGCTCATCGCCGGGACAGGGCCAAGAGACCCAGTACTTC.

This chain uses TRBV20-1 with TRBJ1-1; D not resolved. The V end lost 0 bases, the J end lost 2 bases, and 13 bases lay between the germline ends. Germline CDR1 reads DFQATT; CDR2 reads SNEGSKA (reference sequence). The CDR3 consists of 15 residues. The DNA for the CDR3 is TGCAGTGCTAGAGATCGAGGACTGGGAAACACTGAAGCTTTCTTT. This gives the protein CSARDRGLGNTEAFF.

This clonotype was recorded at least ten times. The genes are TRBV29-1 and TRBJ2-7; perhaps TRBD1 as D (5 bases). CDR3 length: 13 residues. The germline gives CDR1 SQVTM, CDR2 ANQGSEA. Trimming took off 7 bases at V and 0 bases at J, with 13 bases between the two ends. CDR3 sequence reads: CSARVGSSYEQYF. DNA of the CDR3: TGCAGCGCCAGGGTGGGAAGCTCCTACGAGCAGTACTTC.

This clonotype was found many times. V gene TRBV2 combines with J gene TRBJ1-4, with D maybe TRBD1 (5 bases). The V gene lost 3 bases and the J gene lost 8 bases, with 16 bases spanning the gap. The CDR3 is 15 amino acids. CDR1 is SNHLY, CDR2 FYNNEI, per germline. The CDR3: CASSDPGTSGEKLFF. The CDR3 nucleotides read TGTGCCAGCAGTGACCCTGGGACTTCCGGGGAAAAACTGTTTTTT.

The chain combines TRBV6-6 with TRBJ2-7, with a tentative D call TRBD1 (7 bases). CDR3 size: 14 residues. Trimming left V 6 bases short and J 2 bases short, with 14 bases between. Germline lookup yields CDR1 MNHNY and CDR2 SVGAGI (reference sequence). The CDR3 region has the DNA TGTGCCAGCAGCCAGGGGGGTTTTGCCTACGAGCAGTACTTC. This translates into CASSQGGFAYEQYF.

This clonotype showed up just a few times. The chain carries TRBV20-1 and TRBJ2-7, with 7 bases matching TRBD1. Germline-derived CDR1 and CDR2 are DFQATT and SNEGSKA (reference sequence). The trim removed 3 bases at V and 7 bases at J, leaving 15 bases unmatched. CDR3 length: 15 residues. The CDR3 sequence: CSASGDRADPWEQYF. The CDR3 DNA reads TGCAGTGCTAGCGGAGACAGGGCAGACCCCTGGGAGCAGTACTTC.